The T cell receptor beta chain described here comes from a study of T cells in Graves' hyperthyroidism and ophthalmopathy. The study's findings and limits: The model forecast ophthalmopathy, anticipating it by a median 6.5 months before onset.

Amplified TCR beta CDR3 regions came from RNA transcripts. The study used the HTBI primer set for a first-round RT-PCR of the TCR CDR3. TCRdb processed the multiplex PCR reads anew with MiXCR; each CDR3 protein has one entry. The data contain about 570,000 distinct CDR3 sequences, roughly 46% of them seen just once; the ten biggest clones take up 15% to 20%. Details on this clonotype: Its antigen is still unknown.

The clonotype was recovered from an adult woman with Graves' disease, either hyperthyroidism or ophthalmopathy (not recorded which). The sample comprised peripheral blood or thyroid tissue (not recorded which).

CDR3 DNA sequence: TGTGCCAGCAGTGGAGGGACAGGGATCTATGGCTACACCTTC. Encoded protein: CASSGGTGIYGYTF. J is TRBJ1-2 and V is TRBV25-1; 9 nucleotides agree with TRBD1. Germline CDR1 is MGHDK and CDR2 is SYGVNS. V shed 4 bases, J shed 4 bases, and the junction held 4 bases outside the gene matches. The length of the CDR3 is 14 residues.